The next 3 T cell receptor beta chains were all read from a single sample in a study of cytomegalovirus exposure and HLA in healthy donors. Both 60 Vbeta primers and 13 Jbeta primers went into the PCR. The table came from immunoSEQ multiplex PCR; TCRdb's copy has only in-frame clones and leaves some out. The sample contains 100,000 to 150,000 clones, over 60% of which appear only once. Sequencing was carried out using PBMCs. The receptors derive from a human donor in good health.

This chain links TRBV5-1 with TRBJ1-2; TRBD1 is a possible D gene (6 bases). Germline V lookup: CDR1 SGHRS, CDR2 YFSETQ. The CDR3 runs to 15 residues. V was clipped by 2 bases and J by 8 bases, with 19 bases between them. The CDR3: CASSLTGSLGEGYTF. The CDR3 DNA reads as TGCGCCAGCAGCTTAACAGGGTCCCTCGGAGAAGGCTACACCTTC.

This chain uses TRBV27 with TRBJ2-1; 12 bases map to TRBD2. Germline trimming cut 6 bases from V and 7 bases from J; bases unmatched to any gene: 10. Germline CDR1 and CDR2: MNHEY and SMNVEV (reference sequence). The CDR3 sequence is 16 residues long. The CDR3 loop reads CASSRRSSGRANEQFF. The CDR3, as DNA: TGTGCCAGCAGCCGCCGTTCTAGCGGGAGGGCGAATGAGCAGTTCTTC.

The rearrangement uses TRBV30 and TRBJ2-1; no clear D gene. V was shortened by 0 bases and J by 5 bases, with 5 bases between the two germline ends. This CDR3 region has 12 residues. In germline, CDR1 is GTSNPN, CDR2 SVGIG (reference sequence). CDR3 region: CAWSVTDNEQFF. In DNA form, the CDR3 reads TGTGCCTGGAGTGTTACAGACAATGAGCAGTTCTTC.